The TCR beta chain under discussion was sequenced for a study of shared clonotypes between healthy human individuals (dated by TCRdb to between 2020 and 2021). Notes on the research overall: The cohort comprised a couple of women and a few men aged 18 to 49 years. Between about 0.8 and 9 billion PBMCs per donor were obtained by leukapheresis. Libraries were prepared and TCR repertoires were sequenced by different laboratories using diverse techniques, in order to increase sequencing depth and limit assay-specific biases. For each donor, CD4 naive and CD4 memory were each run on three plates, CD8 naive on two plates, and CD8 memory on one plate. To estimate repertoire size and how much clonotype sharing occurs between individuals, the study deeply sequenced the blood TCR repertoires of five or six healthy adults. General findings and caveats noted by the study authors: Across four donors, approximately 5% of naive CD4, 3% to 3.5% of naive CD8, approximately 2.5% of memory CD4, and approximately 0.42% of memory CD8 clonotypes were shared. Clonotypes shared by all four sorted-subset donors showed higher generation probabilities than non-shared clonotypes. Pairwise subsampling indicated that sequencing depth was expected to affect the degree of clonotype sharing among donors. Naive subsets generally had larger estimated clonotype richness than memory subsets. The small number of donors limited the genetic and exposure-history diversity represented. Sampling was restricted to blood, and TCR repertoires in tissue are likely to differ from TCR repertoires in blood. Rarefaction of sorted-subset datasets indicated incomplete sequencing despite the large sequencing depth.

Note on this clone: This receptor's antigen is unknown. Base qualities were left out, and no much larger clone turns up one base away.

Using the deep immunoSEQ assay, TCR CDR3 regions were amplified from genomic DNA by multiplex PCR. Extracted genomic DNA from each cell subset was distributed evenly across all wells of several immunoSEQ 96-well plates, and each plate was treated as a replicate. For sorted subsets, roughly 200 ng of genomic DNA, equivalent to 25,000 to 35,000 T cell genomes, went into each replicate PCR. Purified libraries were quantified with a Qubit 3.0 fluorometer, sized on a Bioanalyzer 2100, and re-quantified with the KAPA Library Quantification kit. Each immunoSEQ 96-well plate was sequenced on its own single-read 150-cycle Illumina NextSeq 550 flow cell. Per the source publication's procedure: Because the immunoSEQ output included only junctional sequences and no quality scores, the filtering could not be the same as the filtering used for full-length reads. Sequences were annotated with PyIR, a Python wrapper for IgBLAST v1.9, using IMGT germline references to assign V/J genes and CDR3. Reads with weak V/J assignments (E-value above 1e-6), missing CDR3, stop codons, out-of-frame junctions, or ambiguous translated residues were removed. V3J clonotypes were defined as sequences sharing an identical inferred V gene, J gene, and CDR3 amino acid sequence. Percentage overlap between repertoires was calculated by dividing the number of shared unique clonotypes by the size of the smaller repertoire. Three approaches were used to assess repertoire richness: RTK rarefaction, the Chao1 estimator, and Recon v2.1 estimates of unobserved clonotypes. For all TCRbeta clonotypes obtained by the gDNA method from several donors, generation probabilities were computed with OLGA. The table comes from immuneACCESS by way of TCRdb, which keeps in-frame sequences with V and J called. Part of the clones is missing from these tables; in studies checked, under half for an unresolved V gene and the rest for unknown reasons. That table gives V, J and clone size, and the DNA gave D and trimming. For this sample the table gives about 640,000 clones, of which about three quarters were detected only once. The top ten hold around 2% of the sample.

Healthy HIV-negative adults with no recently reported acute infections or vaccinations were included as donors. Every donor was a Caucasian adult residing in Nashville, Tennessee, USA. CD4+ T cells were enriched through magnetic negative selection, after which naive cells were positively selected on CD45RA and the remaining negative fraction served as the memory subset. Blood was collected by leukapheresis, and PBMCs were isolated by Ficoll-Histopaque density gradient centrifugation and then cryopreserved in liquid nitrogen vapor phase. Analytical flow cytometry was used to check the purity and quantity of each magnetically sorted T cell population. Genomic DNA was isolated from every sorted fraction and measured by UV absorbance on a Nanodrop 2000c. CDR3 length: 11 amino acids, cysteine to phenylalanine. The read is trimmed to its CDR3 DNA, 33 bases read in frame from base 1. From the germline V gene (reference sequence), CDR1 is LNHDA and CDR2 is SQIVND. V loses 10 bases of germline sequence and J loses 2 bases, and the interval between the two ends is 8 bases.

Sequencing input: memory CD4+ T cells sorted from blood. The cell subset or site label on this specimen signifies: CD45RA-negative fraction. Recombination connected TRBV19 to TRBJ1-2; too little of a D gene remains to name it. The receptor comes from a woman aged 25 to 39 in good health. CDR3 reads: CATFRNYGYTF. The bases are TGTGCCACCTTTCGGAACTATGGCTACACCTTC.